The next 29 T cell receptor beta chains were all read from a single sample in a study of post-analysis software for immune sequencing data. Overall study findings and caveats: Patients showed TRBV5-6, TRBV5-1 and TRBV20-1 among a handful of TRBV segments more frequent than in controls.

TCR beta cDNA libraries included unique molecular identifiers. TCRdb ran MiXCR on the PCR reads and lists one entry per CDR3 protein. The data hold around 400,000 distinct CDR3 sequences, with approximately 38% observed a single time. These receptors lack a known antigen. The specimen sequenced was blood. The receptors stem from a girl between 5 and 17 years old with multiple sclerosis.

This clonotype came up a few times. In DNA, the CDR3 is TGTGCCACCAGCAGAGGGGGAGGGCACCTCGCCACCGGGGAGCTGTTTTTT. The encoded protein is CATSRGGGHLATGELFF. This chain uses TRBV15 with TRBJ2-2; the match to TRBD2 covers 7 bases. Germline lookup yields CDR1 LNHNV and CDR2 YYDKDF (reference sequence). Losses at the gene ends were 1 base for V and 4 bases for J; bases not matched to a gene: 9. The CDR3 is 17 amino acids.

The rearrangement joins TRBV15 to TRBJ2-7; D unresolved. The CDR3 is made up of 13 amino acids. The germline V gene has CDR1 LNHNV and CDR2 YYDKDF (reference sequence). V was shortened by 1 base and J by 7 bases, with 11 bases between the two germline ends. CDR3 in amino acids: CATSRVPNGEQYF. CDR3 coding DNA: TGTGCCACCAGCAGAGTCCCCAACGGGGAGCAGTACTTC.

V gene TRBV7-9 combines with J gene TRBJ1-1, with D maybe TRBD1 (5 bases). Germline assignment: CDR1 SEHNR and CDR2 FQNEAQ (reference sequence). Trimming cost V 5 bases and J 6 bases, with 16 bases left between them. The CDR3 loop spans 14 amino acids. CDR3 sequence: CASSHRTSGPEAFF. CDR3 in DNA: TGTGCCAGCAGCCACCGGACCTCGGGACCTGAAGCTTTCTTT.

This clonotype was observed a few times. The chain couples TRBV7-9 to TRBJ2-5, with D unresolved. CDR1 and CDR2 (germline): SEHNR, FQNEAQ (reference sequence). This CDR3 is 13 amino acids long. Trimming pared 2 bases from V and 4 bases from J, leaving 8 bases between. The CDR3 DNA is TGTGCCAGCAGCTTAACGCGCGTAGAGACCCAGTACTTC. Translation: CASSLTRVETQYF.

This clonotype turned up a few times. The rearrangement uses TRBV29-1 and TRBJ2-1, with D unclear. The V end lost 2 bases, the J end lost 5 bases, and 4 bases lay between the germline ends. The CDR3 loop spans 11 amino acids. CDR1 and CDR2 from the germline V gene are SQVTM and ANQGSEA. The CDR3 DNA is TGCAGCGTTGAAATACACAATGAGCAGTTCTTC. Translation: CSVEIHNEQFF.

The V and J genes are TRBV29-1 and TRBJ2-5, with 13 bases matching TRBD2. Germline loops: CDR1 SQVTM, CDR2 ANQGSEA. V trimming: 6 bases; J trimming: 10 bases; junction bases outside the gene matches: 8. The CDR3 totals 13 residues. The CDR3 loop reads CSVGLAGAPIQYF. CDR3 nucleotide sequence: TGCAGCGTCGGACTAGCGGGGGCACCTATCCAGTACTTC.

The J gene is TRBJ1-4, the V gene TRBV25-1; weak D call: TRBD1 (5 bases). V was pared by 2 bases and J by 7 bases, with 11 bases between. The length of the CDR3 is 14 residues. CDR1 is MGHDK, CDR2 SYGVNS, per germline. The CDR3 here is CASSEIQESEKLFF. Here the CDR3 DNA reads TGTGCCAGCAGTGAAATACAGGAGAGTGAAAAACTGTTTTTT.

The chain carries TRBV20-1 and TRBJ2-7; TRBD1 aligns across 8 bases. Per the germline V gene, CDR1 is DFQATT and CDR2 is SNEGSKA (reference sequence). CDR3 length: 15 amino acids. Unmatched junction bases numbered 7, after V lost 2 bases and J lost 1 base. CDR3 coding DNA: TGCAGTGCTAGACCGACAGGGGCGGCGTCCTACGAGCAGTACTTC. Protein sequence: CSARPTGAASYEQYF.

This sequence joins TRBV7-2 and TRBJ2-3; TRBD2 might be the D (6 bases). CDR3 length: 17 residues. The ends were cut back, 0 bases at V and 1 base at J, with 14 bases in the middle. Germline CDR1 reads SGHTA; CDR2 reads FQGNSA. CDR3 sequence (DNA): TGTGCCAGCAGCTTAGCATTGACGGGAGCAGGCACAGATACGCAGTATTTT. The encoded protein is CASSLALTGAGTDTQYF. Based on the CDR3 plus reference TRBV7-2 and TRBJ2-3, the full variable domain is GAGVSQSPSNKVTEKGKDVELRCDPISGHTALYWYRQSLGQGLEFLIYFQGNSAPDKSGLPSDRFSAERTGGSVSTLTIQRTQQEDSAVYLCASSLALTGAGTDTQYFGPGTRLTVL.

In the case of this clonotype: A junction boundary mismatches the germline segment, possibly from a read error. This chain joins TRBV12-3 or TRBV12-4 and TRBJ2-7, with D possibly being TRBD1 or TRBD2 (6 bases each). The CDR3 runs 15 residues. DNA for the CDR3: TGTGCCAGCAGTGTGACTAACGGGGGCTTCTACGGGCAGTACTTC. This gives the protein CASSVTNGGFYGQYF.

This clonotype was recorded a few times. Written as DNA, the CDR3 is TGCAGTATTCCTGGAGGAGGCTATGGCTACACCTTC. Translation: CSIPGGGYGYTF. The J gene is TRBJ1-2, the V gene TRBV20-1; the D is unclear. The CDR3 has 12 residues. CDR1 and CDR2 from the germline V gene are DFQATT and SNEGSKA (reference sequence). Deletions cut 8 bases from V and 4 bases from J, with 14 bases between.

The CDR3 nucleotides are TGCAGCGTTCTAACTGAAGCTTTCTTT. Translating gives CSVLTEAFF. The V and J genes are TRBV29-1 and TRBJ1-1; D is uncertain. There are 9 residues in the CDR3. Trimming shortened V by 5 bases and J by 5 bases, and 3 bases separated the two germline ends. Germline-derived CDR1 and CDR2 are SQVTM and ANQGSEA.

This clonotype has a handful of counts. The chain links TRBV7-2 to TRBJ2-1; D not certain. V was pared by 3 bases and J by 0 bases, with 15 bases between. Germline loops: CDR1 SGHTA, CDR2 FQGNSA. CDR3 length: 17 amino acids. DNA of the CDR3: TGTGCCAGCAGCTTCTTTGCTTATGCTGGCTCCTACAATGAGCAGTTCTTC. Translation: CASSFFAYAGSYNEQFF.

This clonotype came up a few times. The chain couples TRBV9 to TRBJ2-1, with TRBD2 matching 13 bases. The CDR3 length is 18 residues. CDR1 is SGDLS and CDR2 is YYNGEE in the germline V gene. V lost 0 bases, J lost 7 bases, and 10 bases stayed unmatched. CDR3 region: CASSVARGLAGALNEQFF. The DNA for the CDR3 is TGTGCCAGCAGCGTAGCTAGAGGACTAGCGGGGGCCTTAAATGAGCAGTTCTTC.

This CDR3 reads CASSPIAGSNSPLHF. The CDR3 DNA reads TGTGCCAGCAGCCCGATTGCAGGGAGCAATTCACCCCTCCACTTT. The V call is TRBV6-5, the J call TRBJ1-6, with D tentatively TRBD1 (5 bases). Germline assignment: CDR1 MNHEY and CDR2 SVGAGI. CDR3 length equals 15 residues. Trimming stripped 6 bases from V and 7 bases from J, with 16 bases between.

This clonotype occurred a few times. The junction and the germline gene differ at one end; a read error may be behind it. The rearrangement links TRBV4-1 to TRBJ2-3; 10 positions agree with TRBD1. The CDR3 totals 14 residues. Germline CDR1 and CDR2: MGHRA and YSYEKL. CDR3 DNA sequence: TGCGCCAGCACCCAAGGGACAGGGGTCGATACGCAGTATTTT. Residues: CASTQGTGVDTQYF.

This clonotype was seen only a few times. The chain uses TRBV5-8 and TRBJ1-2; 7 bases map to TRBD1. Unmatched junction bases numbered 15, after V lost 1 base and J lost 6 bases. Germline V CDR1 and CDR2: SGHTS, YDEGEE. The CDR3 spans 17 residues. The CDR3 DNA is TGTGCCAGCAGCTTGTCGTTTGGGACAGCTGCCCCTGATGGCTACACCTTC. Protein: CASSLSFGTAAPDGYTF.

V is TRBV6-1 and J is TRBJ2-1; 11 nucleotides line up with TRBD1. Germline V gene sequence: CDR1 MNHNS, CDR2 SASEGT. The CDR3 sequence is 14 residues long. The trim removed 11 bases at V and 4 bases at J, leaving 7 bases unmatched. The CDR3 is CAGSGDRGYNEQFF. The CDR3 coding sequence is TGTGCCGGTTCTGGGGACAGGGGGTACAATGAGCAGTTCTTC.

The chain recombines TRBV4-1 with TRBJ2-1; D call uncertain. Looked up from germline, CDR1 is MGHRA and CDR2 is YSYEKL. The CDR3 loop spans 13 amino acids. Trimming stripped 6 bases from V and 5 bases from J, with 11 bases between. The CDR3 protein is CASRRPDHNEQFF. The CDR3 bases are TGCGCCAGCAGGCGTCCTGATCACAATGAGCAGTTCTTC.

With regard to this clonotype: At one end the junction does not follow the germline gene, possibly because of a read error. The rearrangement links TRBV9 to TRBJ2-1; no clear D gene. The V gene's germline CDR1 is SGDLS and CDR2 YYNGEE. The CDR3 loop spans 13 amino acids. The CDR3 nucleotides read TGTGCCGGCAGCGTAGCTCCCCGAAATGAGCAGTTCTTC. Its translation is CAGSVAPRNEQFF.

This chain connects TRBV2 to TRBJ2-5; possibly TRBD1 or TRBD2 for D (6 bases each). The germline V gene encodes CDR1 SNHLY and CDR2 FYNNEI. Trimming stripped 3 bases from V and 1 base from J, with 9 bases between. CDR3 length: 14 amino acids. Written as DNA, the CDR3 is TGTGCCAGCAGTGATTGGGGGGCCCAAGAGACCCAGTACTTC. It encodes CASSDWGAQETQYF.

The chain employs TRBV12-5 and TRBJ2-1; 7 bases fit TRBD2. Germline loops: CDR1 LGHNT, CDR2 FRNRAP. Trimming cost V 7 bases and J 2 bases; bases outside gene matches: 5. CDR3 length: 14 amino acids. The CDR3: CASDGGGPYNEQFF. The CDR3 DNA follows: TGTGCTAGTGATGGCGGGGGACCCTACAATGAGCAGTTCTTC.

This clonotype was picked up a small number of times. The chain couples TRBV4-1 to TRBJ2-3; TRBD2 agrees at 10 bases. V dropped 0 bases and J dropped 9; count of bases not matched to a gene: 12. In germline, CDR1 is MGHRA, CDR2 YSYEKL. This CDR3 has 17 amino acids. CDR3 loop: CASSQDLRTSGLGTQYF. The CDR3 DNA reads TGCGCCAGCAGCCAAGACCTCCGGACTAGCGGACTTGGCACGCAGTATTTT.

This clonotype was observed a few times. The V gene is TRBV5-1, the J gene TRBJ1-5; D is undetermined. CDR1 SGHRS and CDR2 YFSETQ come from the germline V gene. The germline V and J ends were trimmed by 4 bases and 2 bases, with 13 bases remaining between them. The length of the CDR3 is 15 residues. DNA of the CDR3: TGCGCCAGCAGCGATGGGGTTACTGGCAATCAGCCCCAGCATTTT. This gives the protein CASSDGVTGNQPQHF.

The chain uses TRBV15 and TRBJ1-5; no reliable D call. Trimming pared 0 bases from V and 7 bases from J, leaving 10 bases between. The CDR3 covers 14 residues. Germline V gene data show CDR1 as LNHNV and CDR2 as YYDKDF (reference sequence). The DNA for the CDR3 is TGTGCCACCAGCAGAGATCGGAAGAGCCAGCCCCAGCATTTT. Its protein is CATSRDRKSQPQHF.

CDR3 in amino acids: CAISESTGANEKLFF. In DNA form, the CDR3 reads TGTGCCATCAGTGAGTCGACCGGAGCTAATGAAAAACTGTTTTTT. This chain connects TRBV10-3 to TRBJ1-4, with D uncertain. Deletions cut 0 bases from V and 3 bases from J, with 8 bases between. Germline V gene sequence: CDR1 ENHRY, CDR2 SYGVKD. The CDR3 totals 15 residues.

Concerning this clonotype itself: The junction departs from the called germline gene at one end, perhaps through a read error. The CDR3 bases are TGTGCCAGCAGTTTAGGGGGGCCCGGTACAGTTACGCAGTATTTT. Residues: CASSLGGPGTVTQYF. The chain is built from TRBV12-3 or TRBV12-4 and TRBJ2-3; D might be TRBD1 (6 bases). CDR3 length: 15 residues.

This chain connects TRBV6-2 or TRBV6-3 to TRBJ2-2; no clear D gene. This CDR3 spans 14 amino acids. From germline, CDR1 is MNHEY and CDR2 SVGEGT. V dropped 4 bases and J dropped 4 bases, with 10 bases sitting between them. The CDR3 bases are TGTGCCAGCAGTTCCACGGTGGCCACCGGGGAGCTGTTTTTT. This codes for CASSSTVATGELFF.

V gene TRBV20-1 combines with J gene TRBJ1-2, with a weak D call TRBD1 (6 bases). The germline V gene has CDR1 DFQATT and CDR2 SNEGSKA (reference sequence). CDR3 length: 13 residues. The ends were cut back, 5 bases at V and 4 bases at J, with 14 bases in the middle. Written as DNA, the CDR3 is TGCAGTGCTCACCGCGCGGGGGCCTATGGCTACACCTTC. This sequence encodes CSAHRAGAYGYTF.